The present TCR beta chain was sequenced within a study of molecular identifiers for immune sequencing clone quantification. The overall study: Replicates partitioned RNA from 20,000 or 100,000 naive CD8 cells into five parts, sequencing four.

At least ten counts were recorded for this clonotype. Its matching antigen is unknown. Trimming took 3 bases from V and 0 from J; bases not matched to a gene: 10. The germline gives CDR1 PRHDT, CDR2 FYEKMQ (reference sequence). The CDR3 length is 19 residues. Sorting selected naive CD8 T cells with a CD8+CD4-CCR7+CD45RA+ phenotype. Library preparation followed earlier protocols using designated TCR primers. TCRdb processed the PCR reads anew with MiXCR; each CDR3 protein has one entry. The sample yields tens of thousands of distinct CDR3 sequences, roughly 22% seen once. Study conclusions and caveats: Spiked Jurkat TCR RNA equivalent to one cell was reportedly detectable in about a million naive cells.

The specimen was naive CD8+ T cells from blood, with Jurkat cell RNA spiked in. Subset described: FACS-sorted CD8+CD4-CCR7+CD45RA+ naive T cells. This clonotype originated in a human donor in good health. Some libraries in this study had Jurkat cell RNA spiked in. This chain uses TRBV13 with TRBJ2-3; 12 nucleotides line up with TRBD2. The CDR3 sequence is CASSFSGLAGIGSTDTQYF. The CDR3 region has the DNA TGTGCCAGCAGCTTCTCAGGACTAGCGGGAATTGGGAGCACAGATACGCAGTATTTT.